This is a list of T cell receptor beta chains from one sample in a study of regulatory T cells in long-lasting Graves disease. Each CDR3 protein gets one entry after TCRdb re-called the multiplex PCR reads with MiXCR. The table includes approximately 540,000 distinct CDR3 sequences, approximately 12% detected once. The same specimen was also included in a second study, on T cells in Graves' hyperthyroidism and ophthalmopathy.

Sequenced here: peripheral blood mononuclear cells (PBMCs), sampled at new diagnosis, from a patient treated with antithyroid drugs. Receptor source: a woman aged 25-40 years with Graves disease. The CDR3 runs from the conserved cysteine through the conserved F or W. D genes are given only for firm matches. Only some rows state a clone size, as once, few, many or a class for expanded clones.

14	TRBV19	many	TRBJ1-1	NA	CASSLQGIGTEAFF	TGTGCCAGTAGTCTACAGGGTATCGGCACTGAAGCTTTCTTT
13	TRBV15	few	TRBJ2-3	NA	CATSRVRVDTQYF	TGTGCCACCAGCAGAGTTCGAGTGGATACGCAGTATTTT
17	TRBV7-6	NA	TRBJ2-5	TRBD2	CASSLGYTSGAVETQYF	TGTGCCAGCAGCTTAGGTTATACTAGCGGGGCGGTTGAGACCCAGTACTTC
16	TRBV11-2	many	TRBJ2-2	NA	CASSLYGRRNTGELFF	TGTGCCAGCAGCTTATACGGACGGAGGAACACCGGGGAGCTGTTTTTT
14	TRBV7-2	few	TRBJ1-6	TRBD1	CASSFRGGDSPLHF	TGTGCCAGCAGCTTTCGAGGGGGCGATTCACCCCTCCACTTT
15	TRBV6-2/TRBV6-3	NA	TRBJ2-2	TRBD1	CASSSSTGGAGELFF	TGTGCCAGCAGTTCCTCGACAGGGGGGGCCGGGGAGCTGTTTTTT
14	TRBV3-1	many	TRBJ2-7	NA	CASSPRDGFYEQYF	TGTGCCAGCAGCCCCCGGGACGGTTTCTACGAGCAGTACTTC
15	TRBV28	many	TRBJ2-1	TRBD2	CASSFLGGRANEQFF	TGTGCCAGCAGTTTCCTTGGCGGGAGGGCCAATGAGCAGTTCTTC
18	TRBV2	many	TRBJ2-3	TRBD2	CASRGRRLAGGVTDTQYF	TGTGCCAGCAGGGGGAGAAGACTAGCGGGAGGGGTCACAGATACGCAGTATTTT
12	TRBV30	NA	TRBJ1-1	NA	CAWILMNTEAFF	TGTGCCTGGATTTTGATGAACACTGAAGCTTTCTTT
14	TRBV12-3/TRBV12-4	many	TRBJ1-3	NA	CASSPRTAGNTIYF	TGTGCCAGCAGCCCCCGGACCGCCGGAAACACCATATATTTT
15	TRBV6-9	many	TRBJ1-2	TRBD1	CASSLAGQASYGYTF	TGTGCCAGCAGTTTGGCAGGACAGGCGTCCTATGGCTACACCTTC
14	TRBV10-3	many	TRBJ2-3	NA	CATRVGGSTDTQYF	TGTGCCACGCGCGTCGGGGGAAGCACAGATACGCAGTATTTT
15	TRBV19	NA	TRBJ2-1	NA	CASSKGPSSYNEQFF	TGTGCCAGTAGCAAGGGGCCGAGCTCCTACAATGAGCAGTTCTTC
13	TRBV20-1	many	TRBJ1-6	TRBD1	CSAQTGGNSPLHF	TGCAGTGCTCAGACAGGGGGTAATTCACCCCTCCACTTT
17	TRBV9	few	TRBJ2-3	TRBD1	CASSVASPGQGSDTQYF	TGTGCCAGCAGCGTAGCCAGTCCCGGACAGGGATCAGATACGCAGTATTTT
16	TRBV7-2	many	TRBJ2-3	TRBD2	CASSGKERGGADTQYF	TGTGCCAGCAGCGGCAAGGAGCGGGGGGGCGCAGATACGCAGTATTTT
14	TRBV19	NA	TRBJ2-2	NA	CASSIGLHTGELFF	TGTGCCAGTAGTATAGGGCTTCACACCGGGGAGCTGTTTTTT
13	TRBV19	NA	TRBJ2-7	NA	CASSRRSSYEQYF	TGTGCCAGTAGTAGACGGTCCTCCTACGAGCAGTACTTC
16	TRBV19	many	TRBJ1-1	NA	CASSTFRGKKSTEAFF	TGTGCCAGTAGTACTTTTCGGGGTAAAAAGAGCACTGAAGCTTTCTTT
18	TRBV4-1	NA	TRBJ2-5	TRBD2	CASSQGVAGVYGEETQYF	TGCGCCAGCAGCCAAGGTGTAGCGGGAGTGTATGGGGAAGAGACCCAGTACTTC
20	TRBV11-3	many	TRBJ2-3	TRBD2	CASSFSGGGLAGRKADTQYF	TGTGCCAGCAGCTTTTCAGGGGGAGGACTAGCGGGGCGGAAGGCAGATACGCAGTATTTT
14	TRBV18	many	TRBJ1-2	NA	CASSPPQGYYGYTF	TGTGCCAGCTCACCACCCCAGGGGTACTATGGCTACACCTTC
14	TRBV3-1	few	TRBJ2-7	NA	CASSQAMTSYEQYF	TGTGCCAGCAGCCAAGCCATGACTAGTTACGAGCAGTACTTC
13	TRBV19	few	TRBJ2-6	NA	CATRGPGANVLTF	TGTGCCACAAGGGGTCCTGGGGCCAACGTCCTGACTTTC
15	TRBV28	many	TRBJ1-1	NA	CASSKRTVWETEAFF	TGTGCCAGCAGTAAACGGACAGTCTGGGAAACTGAAGCTTTCTTT
15	TRBV27	many	TRBJ1-2	TRBD1	CASRLKGQGNYGYTF	TGTGCCAGCAGACTAAAAGGACAGGGAAACTATGGCTACACCTTC
14	TRBV20-1	few	TRBJ2-1	NA	CSARGGQGGYEQFF	TGCAGTGCTAGAGGAGGGCAGGGGGGGTATGAGCAGTTCTTC
20	TRBV11-2	many	TRBJ2-5	NA	CASSLNMPGGWGGRQETQYF	TGTGCCAGCAGCTTGAACATGCCAGGGGGCTGGGGAGGGCGCCAAGAGACCCAGTACTTC
13	TRBV7-9	many	TRBJ1-2	NA	CASSPDTTNGYTF	TGTGCCAGCAGCCCAGACACTACGAATGGCTACACCTTC
16	TRBV5-4	few	TRBJ1-6	NA	CASSFEQGKNNSPLHF	TGTGCCAGCAGCTTTGAACAGGGAAAAAATAATTCACCCCTCCACTTT
13	TRBV7-2	NA	TRBJ2-5	NA	CASSLDGVETQYF	TGTGCCAGCTCCCTTGACGGAGTGGAGACCCAGTACTTC
15	TRBV6-2/TRBV6-3	many	TRBJ2-3	TRBD2	CASSYTSGRTDTQYF	TGTGCCAGCAGTTACACTAGCGGACGCACAGATACGCAGTATTTT
13	TRBV18	many	TRBJ2-7	TRBD1	CASSPTGFYEQYF	TGTGCCAGCTCACCGACAGGGTTTTACGAGCAGTACTTC
19	TRBV19	many	TRBJ2-6	TRBD2	CASSIEGLAGPTGANVLTF	TGTGCCAGTAGTATAGAGGGACTAGCGGGGCCTACTGGGGCCAACGTCCTGACTTTC
14	TRBV18	many	TRBJ2-5	TRBD2	CASSPREGGETQYF	TGTGCCAGCTCACCGCGGGAGGGCGGTGAGACCCAGTACTTC
11	TRBV5-5	NA	TRBJ2-3	NA	CASSSQDTQYF	TGTGCCAGCAGCTCACAAGATACGCAGTATTTT
13	TRBV11-3	NA	TRBJ2-5	NA	CASSFVWGETQYF	TGTGCCAGCAGCTTTGTGTGGGGAGAGACCCAGTACTTC
11	TRBV2	many	TRBJ2-7	NA	CASSIAYEQYF	TGTGCCAGCAGTATAGCCTACGAGCAGTACTTC
14	TRBV6-6	many	TRBJ2-2	NA	CASSYSGRGGELFF	TGTGCCAGCAGTTACTCGGGGCGAGGTGGGGAGCTGTTTTTT
17	TRBV11-2	many	TRBJ2-5	NA	CASSPHIWVPAEETQYF	TGTGCCAGCAGCCCCCATATTTGGGTGCCGGCGGAGGAGACCCAGTACTTC
17	TRBV6-1	many	TRBJ2-1	TRBD1	CASSRIVQGISYNEQFF	TGTGCCAGCAGCCGCATCGTACAGGGGATCTCCTACAATGAGCAGTTCTTC
16	TRBV6-2/TRBV6-3	NA	TRBJ2-7	TRBD1	CASSLYRTGFPYEQYF	TGTGCCAGCAGCTTATATCGGACAGGGTTTCCCTACGAGCAGTACTTC
13	TRBV6-5	many	TRBJ1-2	NA	CASSYSPAAGYTF	TGTGCCAGCAGTTACTCGCCGGCGGCTGGCTACACCTTC
18	TRBV6-1	many	TRBJ2-1	TRBD2	CASRQGLAGEGLLLSWFF	TGTGCCAGCAGGCAGGGACTAGCGGGAGAGGGCCTCCTACTCTCTTGGTTCTTC
14	TRBV19	few	TRBJ1-1	NA	CASSIRWFDTEAFF	TGTGCCAGTAGTATAAGGTGGTTCGACACTGAAGCTTTCTTT
15	TRBV11-2	many	TRBJ2-7	NA	CASSFGIAETYEQYF	TGTGCCAGCAGCTTCGGAATAGCGGAGACCTACGAGCAGTACTTC
13	TRBV18	NA	TRBJ2-7	NA	CASSPRLNYEQYF	TGTGCCAGCTCACCACGACTCAATTACGAGCAGTACTTC
14	TRBV6-1	many	TRBJ1-2	TRBD1	CASRPGTGIQGYTF	TGTGCCAGCAGGCCCGGGACAGGGATTCAAGGCTACACCTTC
16	TRBV5-1	NA	TRBJ2-2	NA	CASSSGPGANTGELFF	TGCGCCAGCAGCTCGGGCCCGGGAGCGAACACCGGGGAGCTGTTTTTT
17	TRBV6-1	many	TRBJ2-7	TRBD2	CASSETPTSGRSYEQYF	TGTGCCAGCAGTGAAACCCCAACTAGCGGGAGGTCCTACGAGCAGTACTTC
15	TRBV19	few	TRBJ1-1	NA	CASSKDSPLNSEAFF	TGTGCCAGTAGTAAGGACTCTCCTCTGAACTCTGAAGCTTTCTTT